The rows below give T cell receptor beta chains drawn from one sample of a study of T cells in Graves' hyperthyroidism and ophthalmopathy. TCRdb re-analysed the multiplex PCR reads in MiXCR, keeping a single row per CDR3 protein. The table shows roughly 640,000 distinct CDR3 sequences, with more than 15% occurring only once. The sequencing sample was made of blood. These receptors originate from a woman aged 35 to 49 with Graves' ophthalmopathy. The CDR3 runs from the conserved cysteine through the conserved F or W. The order of the fields is D gene, clone size, J gene, V gene, CDR3 DNA, CDR3 protein. A D gene is named only where the DNA matches it firmly. Clone size is not always given. Where it is, it says once, few, many or a class for expanded clones.

>TRBD2|many|TRBJ2-7|TRBV6-1
TGTGCCAGCAATGAGAGAGCGGGAGTCTACGAGCAGTACTTC
CASNERAGVYEQYF
>-|many|TRBJ2-3|TRBV7-9
TGTGCCAGCAGCTTACCTCCGGAGGATACGCAGTATTTT
CASSLPPEDTQYF
>-|-|TRBJ2-2|TRBV24-1
TGTGCCACCAGTGATGATCAGACAGAACCTACCGGGGAGCTGTTTTTT
CATSDDQTEPTGELFF
>-|few|TRBJ2-1|TRBV9
TGTGCCAGCAGCGTAGGCATAGCGGCCTACAATGAGCAGTTCTTC
CASSVGIAAYNEQFF
>-|many|TRBJ1-6|TRBV20-1
TGCAGTGCTAGAGACGGAACGAGCTCCTATAATTCACCCCTCCACTTT
CSARDGTSSYNSPLHF
>-|-|TRBJ1-5|TRBV28
TGTGCCAGCAGTTGGCATCTTTTGGCCCAGCATTTT
CASSWHLLAQHF
>-|many|TRBJ2-1|TRBV10-3
TGTGCCATCAGTGAGTCTTCGGGACGATCCTACAATGAGCAGTTCTTC
CAISESSGRSYNEQFF
>TRBD1|-|TRBJ1-1|TRBV5-1
TGCGCCAGCAGCCTGGGACAGGGGTGGGCTGAAGCTTTCTTT
CASSLGQGWAEAFF
>TRBD1|-|TRBJ2-3|TRBV7-8
TGTGCCAGCACCGCGTGGGACAGGGGGCGCACAGATACGCAGTATTTT
CASTAWDRGRTDTQYF
>TRBD1|few|TRBJ1-2|TRBV6-5
TGTGCCAGCAGTTCCGGGAGACTTGACAGGGGGTCCTACACCTTC
CASSSGRLDRGSYTF
>TRBD1|many|TRBJ2-1|TRBV2
TGTGCCAGCAGTCCGACCCCCGGGACAGGACCAACTCATAGCTCCTACAATGAGCAGTTCTTC
CASSPTPGTGPTHSSYNEQFF
>-|-|TRBJ2-5|TRBV29-1
TGCAGCGTTGATCGGGGGTTCCAGGAGACCCAGTACTTC
CSVDRGFQETQYF
>-|-|TRBJ1-1|TRBV6-9
TGTGCCAGCAGTTTTCCTCTGGTAGCTTTCTTT
CASSFPLVAFF
>-|many|TRBJ1-3|TRBV2
TGTGCCAGCAGTAGGGACTTCGGAAACACCATATATTTT
CASSRDFGNTIYF
>-|many|TRBJ1-1|TRBV14
TGTGCCAGCAGCCATCCGGGACGACGATTGAACACTGAAGCTTTCTTT
CASSHPGRRLNTEAFF
>-|-|TRBJ2-6|TRBV30
TGTGCCTGGAGGATTTGGAATTCTGGGGCCAACGTCCTGACTTTC
CAWRIWNSGANVLTF
>TRBD2|many|TRBJ2-3|TRBV20-1
TGCAGTGCTCGACGACTAGCGGGAGGTCGGGATACGCAGTATTTT
CSARRLAGGRDTQYF
>TRBD2|-|TRBJ2-1|TRBV5-1
TGCGCCAGCAGCAGGCTAGCGGGAGGGCCTGAAAATGAGCAGTTCTTC
CASSRLAGGPENEQFF
>TRBD2|-|TRBJ2-2|TRBV6-6
TGTGCCAGCAGTTACGGCGCGGGAGAGGTTCCCGGGGAGCTGTTTTTT
CASSYGAGEVPGELFF
>TRBD2|-|TRBJ2-1|TRBV14
TGTGCCAGCAGCCAAGAAACTATGCGGGGAGGGAGGAATGAGCAGTTCTTC
CASSQETMRGGRNEQFF
>-|-|TRBJ1-4|TRBV28
TGTGCCACTACTCCTCCCATCGGGGGGCGCACTAATGAAAAACTGTTTTTT
CATTPPIGGRTNEKLFF
>TRBD2|-|TRBJ2-1|TRBV9
TGTGCCAGCAGCGTAGAAAGCGGGAGGGACAATGAGCAGTTCTTC
CASSVESGRDNEQFF
>TRBD2|-|TRBJ2-3|TRBV3-1
TGTGCCAGCAGCCACCAAGGACTAGCGGGGGGTAGCACAGATACGCAGTATTTT
CASSHQGLAGGSTDTQYF
>TRBD1|many|TRBJ1-5|TRBV5-5
TGTGCCAGCAGCATAGGGACAGGGAATGGCAATCAGCCCCAGCATTTT
CASSIGTGNGNQPQHF